The rows below give T cell receptor beta chains drawn from one sample of a study of radiotherapy plus CTLA-4 blockade in lung cancer. Here immunoSEQ multiplex PCR was the method, and the copy in TCRdb shows in-frame clones only, minus some. The top ten hold about 1% of the sample, which has 81,000 or so clones, approximately 86% seen once. The sample here was peripheral blood, taken from a patient treated with radiotherapy plus ipilimumab. All receptors derive from a human donor with non-small cell lung cancer who had stable disease on radiotherapy plus ipilimumab. Both conserved end residues are part of each CDR3. Each record gives: clone size, D gene, J gene, V gene, CDR3 protein, CDR3 DNA. The D gene is left open where the match is weak. Size values are once, few and many counts, or a class for expanded clones, and some rows have none.

size: .
D: .
J: TRBJ2-1
V: TRBV18
CDR3: CASSPEWGANEQFF
DNA: TGTGCCAGCTCACCAGAATGGGGGGCGAATGAGCAGTTCTTC

size: .
D: .
J: TRBJ2-2
V: TRBV9
CDR3: CASSAATTNTGELFF
DNA: TGTGCCAGCAGCGCTGCGACAACAAACACCGGGGAGCTGTTTTTT

size: .
D: .
J: TRBJ1-6
V: TRBV4-2
CDR3: CASSQEGPGAHSPLHF
DNA: TGTGCCAGCAGCCAAGAAGGTCCGGGGGCTCATTCACCCCTCCACTTT

size: .
D: .
J: TRBJ1-1
V: TRBV14
CDR3: CASSQELTGRAFF
DNA: TGTGCCAGCAGCCAAGAACTAACGGGACGGGCTTTCTTT

size: .
D: TRBD1
J: TRBJ1-5
V: TRBV30
CDR3: CAWAGQGANQPQHF
DNA: TGTGCCTGGGCTGGACAGGGGGCGAATCAGCCCCAGCATTTT

size: .
D: .
J: TRBJ2-5
V: TRBV30
CDR3: CAWSVRLGETQYF
DNA: TGTGCCTGGAGTGTAAGACTAGGGGAGACCCAGTACTTC

size: .
D: TRBD2
J: TRBJ2-5
V: TRBV7-7
CDR3: CASSFSSGGQETQYF
DNA: TGTGCCAGCAGCTTTTCTAGCGGGGGACAAGAGACCCAGTACTTC

size: once
D: TRBD2
J: TRBJ2-3
V: TRBV7-2
CDR3: CASSLAGAYFRYF
DNA: TGTGCCAGCAGCCTAGCGGGGGCCTACTTTCGATATTTT

size: .
D: .
J: TRBJ1-2
V: TRBV19
CDR3: CASSIDYQGFYGYTF
DNA: TGTGCCAGTAGTATAGATTACCAGGGTTTCTATGGCTACACCTTC

size: .
D: TRBD2
J: TRBJ2-1
V: TRBV5-1
CDR3: CASSVGRGYNEQFF
DNA: TGCGCCAGCAGCGTCGGGAGGGGCTACAATGAGCAGTTCTTC

size: .
D: TRBD1
J: TRBJ2-7
V: TRBV28
CDR3: CASSSLDRQHYEQYF
DNA: TGTGCCAGCAGTTCTTTGGACAGGCAACACTACGAGCAGTACTTC

size: .
D: .
J: TRBJ2-2
V: TRBV6-4
CDR3: CASSELTNTGELFF
DNA: TGTGCCAGCAGTGAACTAACGAACACCGGGGAGCTGTTTTTT

size: once
D: .
J: TRBJ2-7
V: TRBV6-6
CDR3: CASSGRGSRRSYEQYF
DNA: TGTGCCAGCAGTGGAAGGGGTAGCCGGAGGTCCTACGAGCAGTACTTC

size: .
D: TRBD1
J: TRBJ1-4
V: TRBV15
CDR3: CATSRKGGNNEKLFF
DNA: TGTGCCACCAGTAGGAAAGGGGGCAATAATGAAAAACTGTTTTTT

size: .
D: TRBD1
J: TRBJ1-2
V: TRBV7-9
CDR3: CASSHRGVGYGYTF
DNA: TGTGCCAGCAGCCACAGGGGGGTGGGCTATGGCTACACCTTC

size: medium-sized
D: TRBD1
J: TRBJ1-4
V: TRBV23-1
CDR3: CASPRDRPNEKLFF
DNA: TGCGCCAGCCCTCGGGACAGGCCGAATGAAAAACTGTTTTTT

size: .
D: TRBD2
J: TRBJ2-7
V: TRBV28
CDR3: CASSFALAAYEQYF
DNA: TGTGCCAGCAGTTTTGCTCTAGCGGCCTACGAGCAGTACTTC

size: .
D: TRBD2
J: TRBJ2-5
V: TRBV19
CDR3: CASSIGGLAGRETQYF
DNA: TGTGCCAGTAGTATCGGCGGGCTAGCGGGGAGGGAGACCCAGTACTTC

size: .
D: .
J: TRBJ2-7
V: TRBV6-1
CDR3: CASSATFSYEQYF
DNA: TGTGCCAGCAGTGCCACCTTCTCCTACGAGCAGTACTTC

size: .
D: TRBD2
J: TRBJ2-2
V: TRBV5-1
CDR3: CASSLLPSGGVNTGELFF
DNA: TGCGCCAGCAGCTTACTCCCTAGCGGGGGGGTTAACACCGGGGAGCTGTTTTTT

size: .
D: .
J: TRBJ1-4
V: TRBV28
CDR3: CASTGGNEKLFF
DNA: TGTGCCAGCACCGGGGGGAATGAAAAACTGTTTTTT

size: .
D: TRBD1
J: TRBJ1-2
V: TRBV5-4
CDR3: CASSWDRREYGYTF
DNA: TGTGCCAGCAGCTGGGACAGGCGGGAGTATGGCTACACCTTC